This T cell receptor beta chain was captured in a study of T cell changes during pregnancy in multiple sclerosis. This clone was observed a handful of times. V lost 6 bases to trimming and J lost 13 bases, with 13 bases between them. There are 11 residues in the CDR3. Germline V gene sequence: CDR1 DFQATT, CDR2 SNEGSKA (reference sequence). TCRdb's table, derived via immunoSEQ multiplex PCR, lists solely in-frame clones and lacks some. The sample contains under 30,000 clones, around 89% of which appear only once. The sequenced sample was CD4+ T cells from peripheral blood mononuclear cells, obtained in the first trimester of pregnancy. This rearrangement joins TRBV20-1 to TRBJ1-6; D unresolved. This TCR was recovered from a female donor in good health, enrolled as a control in a pregnancy study. CDR3 coding DNA: TGCAGTGCGAGGAACTATTTTCCCCTCCACTTT. Its translation: CSARNYFPLHF.